Listed below are T cell receptor beta chains from one sample, sequenced in a study of cytomegalovirus exposure and HLA in healthy donors. TCRdb's copy holds only in-frame clones and misses some; the assay was immunoSEQ multiplex PCR. The repertoire holds around 190,000 clones, roughly 77% seen once, with about 4.8% in the top ten. The sequenced material came from PBMCs. These receptor sequences come from a man in his thirties or forties in good health and CMV-seropositive. Each CDR3 is given with its conserved first and last residue. D genes are given only for firm matches. The size of a clone is reported for some rows only, either as once, few or many, or as a class for expanded clones.

cdr3_nt: TGTGCCAGCAGTGAACTTGCGTGGGACAGGAGCAGATTTTCGTACAGCTACACCTTC
cdr3_aa: CASSELAWDRSRFSYSYTF
d_call: TRBD1
clone_size: -
j_call: TRBJ1-2
v_call: TRBV6-1

cdr3_nt: TGTGCCAGCAGTTTATACTACACAGATACGCAGTATTTT
cdr3_aa: CASSLYYTDTQYF
d_call: -
clone_size: -
j_call: TRBJ2-3
v_call: TRBV27

cdr3_nt: TGCAGCGTTGCGGGGGAGGTCGCCGGGGAGCTGTTTTTT
cdr3_aa: CSVAGEVAGELFF
d_call: -
clone_size: -
j_call: TRBJ2-2
v_call: TRBV29-1

cdr3_nt: TGCAGCGTGTCCGGCCTAAGCGGGGGGCGGGGGTACAATGAGCAGTTCTTC
cdr3_aa: CSVSGLSGGRGYNEQFF
d_call: TRBD2
clone_size: -
j_call: TRBJ2-1
v_call: TRBV29-1

cdr3_nt: TGCGCCAGCAGTGAGTCGACACTTGCCCATGAGCAGTTCTTC
cdr3_aa: CASSESTLAHEQFF
d_call: -
clone_size: -
j_call: TRBJ2-1
v_call: TRBV10-2

cdr3_nt: TGTGCCTGTACGAGAGGGACAGGGCGCACAGATACGCAGTATTTT
cdr3_aa: CACTRGTGRTDTQYF
d_call: TRBD1
clone_size: -
j_call: TRBJ2-3
v_call: TRBV19

cdr3_nt: TGTGCCAGCAGCTCCGTGGGAGACTACACAGATACGCAGTATTTT
cdr3_aa: CASSSVGDYTDTQYF
d_call: -
clone_size: once
j_call: TRBJ2-3
v_call: TRBV7-9

cdr3_nt: TGTGCCAGCAGCTTAGTACATTCCAGCACAGATACGCAGTATTTT
cdr3_aa: CASSLVHSSTDTQYF
d_call: -
clone_size: -
j_call: TRBJ2-3
v_call: TRBV7-2

cdr3_nt: TGCGCCAGCAGCTCCTCAACCGGGGCGGCGGGAGCGTACGAGCAGTACTTC
cdr3_aa: CASSSSTGAAGAYEQYF
d_call: TRBD2
clone_size: -
j_call: TRBJ2-7
v_call: TRBV5-1

cdr3_nt: TGTGCCAGCAGTGAATCACACTCGGGGTCGGACTATGGCTACACCTTC
cdr3_aa: CASSESHSGSDYGYTF
d_call: -
clone_size: -
j_call: TRBJ1-2
v_call: TRBV25-1

cdr3_nt: TGTGCTAGCAGCCCGACAGTGAACACTGAAGCTTTCTTT
cdr3_aa: CASSPTVNTEAFF
d_call: -
clone_size: -
j_call: TRBJ1-1
v_call: TRBV7-7

cdr3_nt: TGCGCCAGCAGCCCACCGACTAGCGCGGATACGCAGTATTTT
cdr3_aa: CASSPPTSADTQYF
d_call: TRBD2
clone_size: -
j_call: TRBJ2-3
v_call: TRBV5-1

cdr3_nt: TGCGCCAGTAGCCAAGGTTACGGAGGGCCGCAAGGGTACACCTTC
cdr3_aa: CASSQGYGGPQGYTF
d_call: -
clone_size: once
j_call: TRBJ1-2
v_call: TRBV4-1

cdr3_nt: TGTGCCAGCAGCTTGAGGCTCGGGGAGCAGTACTTC
cdr3_aa: CASSLRLGEQYF
d_call: -
clone_size: -
j_call: TRBJ2-7
v_call: TRBV7-9

cdr3_nt: TGTGCCAGCAGCTTGGCGGGGGGAGATACGCAGTATTTT
cdr3_aa: CASSLAGGDTQYF
d_call: TRBD2
clone_size: -
j_call: TRBJ2-3
v_call: TRBV5-4

cdr3_nt: TGTGCCGAACGAGCACTGGGACAGTCCTCCCGCTACGAGCAGTACTTC
cdr3_aa: CAERALGQSSRYEQYF
d_call: TRBD1
clone_size: -
j_call: TRBJ2-7
v_call: TRBV6-6

cdr3_nt: TGTGCCACGGCCGAGGATGGTGAAGCTTTCTTT
cdr3_aa: CATAEDGEAFF
d_call: -
clone_size: -
j_call: TRBJ1-1
v_call: TRBV10-3

cdr3_nt: TGTGCCAGCAGCGAAGGGGGGCAGGGCTACACCTTC
cdr3_aa: CASSEGGQGYTF
d_call: -
clone_size: -
j_call: TRBJ1-2
v_call: TRBV2

cdr3_nt: TGTGCCAGCAGTATCCCTCGGACAGGATTGAACACCGGGGAGCTGTTTTTT
cdr3_aa: CASSIPRTGLNTGELFF
d_call: TRBD1
clone_size: -
j_call: TRBJ2-2
v_call: TRBV2

cdr3_nt: TGTGCCAGCAGCCCCCGGACAGGCTCGATCTATGGCTACACCTTC
cdr3_aa: CASSPRTGSIYGYTF
d_call: TRBD1
clone_size: once
j_call: TRBJ1-2
v_call: TRBV7-9

cdr3_nt: TGCGCCAGCAGCCAAGGGCACCGGGAAGTTAATTCACCCCTCCACTTT
cdr3_aa: CASSQGHREVNSPLHF
d_call: -
clone_size: -
j_call: TRBJ1-6
v_call: TRBV4-1

cdr3_nt: TGTGCCAGCAGTCAGGGGGCTTGGGAGACCCAGTACTTC
cdr3_aa: CASSQGAWETQYF
d_call: TRBD1
clone_size: -
j_call: TRBJ2-5
v_call: TRBV6-1

cdr3_nt: TGTGCCAGCAGCTCACAGACTAGCGGGAGTACAACGGGTGAGCAGTTCTTC
cdr3_aa: CASSSQTSGSTTGEQFF
d_call: TRBD2
clone_size: -
j_call: TRBJ2-1
v_call: TRBV7-9

cdr3_nt: TGTGCCAGCAGCTTAAGGCGGGGAGGTGGCACAGATACGCAGTATTTT
cdr3_aa: CASSLRRGGGTDTQYF
d_call: -
clone_size: -
j_call: TRBJ2-3
v_call: TRBV7-8

cdr3_nt: TGTGCCACCAGCAGAGGCTTAGCGGGGGAACTCCCCCAGTACTTC
cdr3_aa: CATSRGLAGELPQYF
d_call: TRBD2
clone_size: -
j_call: TRBJ2-7
v_call: TRBV15

cdr3_nt: TGCGCCAGCAGCCAGGCGGACAGGGTGGGCCCAGATACGCAGTATTTT
cdr3_aa: CASSQADRVGPDTQYF
d_call: TRBD1
clone_size: -
j_call: TRBJ2-3
v_call: TRBV4-3

cdr3_nt: TGTGCCTGGAGGACCTCGGGGTTGACTGAAGCTTTCTTT
cdr3_aa: CAWRTSGLTEAFF
d_call: -
clone_size: -
j_call: TRBJ1-1
v_call: TRBV30

cdr3_nt: TGTGCCAGCTCACCACGGAGCGGGAGGACCGCGGAGACCCAGTACTTC
cdr3_aa: CASSPRSGRTAETQYF
d_call: TRBD2
clone_size: -
j_call: TRBJ2-5
v_call: TRBV18

cdr3_nt: TGTGCCAGCAGCTTGGTGGGGGGACAGGGTTCAGGGGGTGAGACCCAGTACTTC
cdr3_aa: CASSLVGGQGSGGETQYF
d_call: TRBD1
clone_size: -
j_call: TRBJ2-5
v_call: TRBV5-5

cdr3_nt: TGTGCCAGCAGCTTAGTTACTAGCGGGAGTGCCTACGAGCAGTACTTC
cdr3_aa: CASSLVTSGSAYEQYF
d_call: TRBD2
clone_size: few
j_call: TRBJ2-7
v_call: TRBV7-2

cdr3_nt: TGTGCCAGCAGCGTACTAGGCGGAAGCACAGATACGCAGTATTTT
cdr3_aa: CASSVLGGSTDTQYF
d_call: -
clone_size: -
j_call: TRBJ2-3
v_call: TRBV9

cdr3_nt: TGTGCCAGCAGCTCCGACCAGCTCCGAGGCTACGAGCAGTACTTC
cdr3_aa: CASSSDQLRGYEQYF
d_call: -
clone_size: -
j_call: TRBJ2-7
v_call: TRBV7-8

cdr3_nt: TGTGCCAGCATTAAGGTATTCGGGACAGCAAATAATTCACCCCTCCACTTT
cdr3_aa: CASIKVFGTANNSPLHF
d_call: TRBD1
clone_size: -
j_call: TRBJ1-6
v_call: TRBV7-9

cdr3_nt: TGTGCCAGCTCACCACCGGGACAGGGAACGGCGCAAGAGACCCAGTACTTC
cdr3_aa: CASSPPGQGTAQETQYF
d_call: TRBD1
clone_size: -
j_call: TRBJ2-5
v_call: TRBV18

cdr3_nt: TGCGCCAGCAGCTTGGAATCAGGTGGGAATCAGCCCCAGCATTTT
cdr3_aa: CASSLESGGNQPQHF
d_call: -
clone_size: -
j_call: TRBJ1-5
v_call: TRBV5-1

cdr3_nt: TGTGCCAGTAGACCCCCCGGGACATATACAGATACGCAGTATTTT
cdr3_aa: CASRPPGTYTDTQYF
d_call: -
clone_size: -
j_call: TRBJ2-3
v_call: TRBV19

cdr3_nt: TGCGCCAGCAGCGTATCGACTAGCGGAACCTACGAGCAGTACTTC
cdr3_aa: CASSVSTSGTYEQYF
d_call: TRBD2
clone_size: -
j_call: TRBJ2-7
v_call: TRBV5-1

cdr3_nt: TGTGCCAGCAGGGCCTTTAGCAGAAGCTCCTACGAGCAGTACTTC
cdr3_aa: CASRAFSRSSYEQYF
d_call: -
clone_size: once
j_call: TRBJ2-7
v_call: TRBV28

cdr3_nt: TGTGCCAGCAGCATAAGGGACAGCTCCTACAATGAGCAGTTCTTC
cdr3_aa: CASSIRDSSYNEQFF
d_call: TRBD1
clone_size: -
j_call: TRBJ2-1
v_call: TRBV5-8

cdr3_nt: TGTGCCACCCTCCGGGACAGGGTGGACGAGCAGTACTTC
cdr3_aa: CATLRDRVDEQYF
d_call: TRBD1
clone_size: -
j_call: TRBJ2-7
v_call: TRBV18

cdr3_nt: TGTGCCAGCAGCTTAGGCTCAACTGAGACCCAGTACTTC
cdr3_aa: CASSLGSTETQYF
d_call: -
clone_size: -
j_call: TRBJ2-5
v_call: TRBV7-9

cdr3_nt: TGTGCCAGTAGCCAAGAGGGCCTTAGCAATCAGCCCCAGCATTTT
cdr3_aa: CASSQEGLSNQPQHF
d_call: -
clone_size: once
j_call: TRBJ1-5
v_call: TRBV19

cdr3_nt: TGTGCCAGCAGTTACCGTAGCGGGGGGTGGGAGACCCAGTACTTC
cdr3_aa: CASSYRSGGWETQYF
d_call: TRBD2
clone_size: -
j_call: TRBJ2-5
v_call: TRBV6-6

cdr3_nt: TGTGCTAGCAGCTTGGGGACTAGCGGGAGAGAGACCCAGTACTTC
cdr3_aa: CASSLGTSGRETQYF
d_call: TRBD2
clone_size: -
j_call: TRBJ2-5
v_call: TRBV7-7

cdr3_nt: TGTGCCAGCAGTTACTCGAGTAGCTCCTACGAGCAGTACTTC
cdr3_aa: CASSYSSSSYEQYF
d_call: -
clone_size: few
j_call: TRBJ2-7
v_call: TRBV6-6

cdr3_nt: TGTTCCAGCACGCGACAGGGGAGCACTGAAGCTTTCTTT
cdr3_aa: CSSTRQGSTEAFF
d_call: TRBD1
clone_size: -
j_call: TRBJ1-1
v_call: TRBV7-9

cdr3_nt: TGTGCCAGTAGTGCCCTCGGGACAGGGGGCTCCTACAATGAGCAGTTCTTC
cdr3_aa: CASSALGTGGSYNEQFF
d_call: TRBD1
clone_size: -
j_call: TRBJ2-1
v_call: TRBV19

cdr3_nt: TGTGCCAGCAGCTCGGAGACTGTCTACAATGAGCAGTTCTTC
cdr3_aa: CASSSETVYNEQFF
d_call: -
clone_size: -
j_call: TRBJ2-1
v_call: TRBV7-2

cdr3_nt: TGTGCCAGCTCATCTCAGGGAAATCAGCCCCAGCATTTT
cdr3_aa: CASSSQGNQPQHF
d_call: -
clone_size: -
j_call: TRBJ1-5
v_call: TRBV18

cdr3_nt: TGCGCCAGCAGCCCCCCCGTAGCCAAAAACATTCAGTACTTC
cdr3_aa: CASSPPVAKNIQYF
d_call: -
clone_size: -
j_call: TRBJ2-4
v_call: TRBV4-1

cdr3_nt: TGTGCCAGCAGCCCTCCGGGACAGGGGTACGGGGAGCTGTTTTTT
cdr3_aa: CASSPPGQGYGELFF
d_call: TRBD1
clone_size: -
j_call: TRBJ2-2
v_call: TRBV7-9

cdr3_nt: TGTGCCAGCAGTTCGGGCTATGGCTACACCTTC
cdr3_aa: CASSSGYGYTF
d_call: -
clone_size: -
j_call: TRBJ1-2
v_call: TRBV28

cdr3_nt: TGCGCCAGCAGCCAAGAGTTAGAGATAAATGAAAAACTGTTTTTT
cdr3_aa: CASSQELEINEKLFF
d_call: -
clone_size: -
j_call: TRBJ1-4
v_call: TRBV4-1